This record concerns one T cell receptor (beta chain) sequence. These data originate in a study of blood T cell repertoires in COVID-19. Unmatched junction bases numbered 7, after V lost 0 bases and J lost 7 bases. The CDR3 consists of 18 residues. Germline CDR1 and CDR2: MNHEY and SVGEGT. Libraries were prepared by immunoSEQ multiplex PCR; TCRdb keeps only in-frame clonotypes and omits some of them. The data show about 63,000 clones, with around 74% seen just once and approximately 28% held by the top ten. The J gene is TRBJ2-2, the V gene TRBV6-2 or TRBV6-3; 14 bases match TRBD2. Sequencing was performed on peripheral blood. The TCR was taken from a woman aged 80 or over with acute or convalescent COVID-19. CDR3 loop: CASSYSYRLAGGHGELFF. In nucleotides, the CDR3 is TGTGCCAGCAGTTACTCGTACCGACTAGCGGGAGGGCACGGGGAGCTGTTTTTT.